The 17 T cell receptor beta chains reported below all come from one sample, sequenced in a study of CD8+ T cells in alopecia areata. RNA, once extracted, was reverse transcribed into cDNA for use as the sequencing template. Assay used: immunoSEQ multiplex PCR; TCRdb lists only in-frame clones, some missing. The table lists some 200,000 clones, about 60% of them singletons. The material sequenced was CD4+ T cells sorted from blood, taken at week 0. These receptor sequences come from a human donor with alopecia areata.

J is TRBJ2-4 and V is TRBV30, with D unresolved. Germline V gene lookup returns CDR1 GTSNPN and CDR2 SVGIG (reference sequence). The CDR3 runs 14 residues. V was shortened by 4 bases and J by 2 bases, with 12 bases between the two germline ends. This chain's CDR3 is CAWTPGVPKNIQYF. In DNA form, the CDR3 reads TGTGCCTGGACCCCTGGGGTCCCCAAAAACATTCAGTACTTC. The complete variable domain, with remaining parts taken from reference TRBV30 and TRBJ2-4, reads SQTIHQWPATLVQPVGSPLSLECTVEGTSNPNLYWYRQAAGRGLQLLFYSVGIGQISSEVPQNLSASRPQDRQFILSSKKLLLSDSGFYLCAWTPGVPKNIQYFGAGTRLSVL.

This clone has a handful of counts. The chain employs TRBV29-1 and TRBJ2-5; D is ambiguous. With 3 bases removed from V and 2 bases from J, the gap between germline ends came to 7 bases. The CDR3 is made up of 12 amino acids. Germline CDR1 and CDR2: SQVTM and ANQGSEA. The CDR3: CSVDVGQETQYF. CDR3 sequence (DNA): TGCAGCGTTGATGTGGGACAAGAGACCCAGTACTTC.

CDR3 in amino acids: CSVGQHTGELFF. Written as DNA, the CDR3 is TGCAGCGTTGGACAACACACCGGGGAGCTGTTTTTT. This chain links TRBV29-1 with TRBJ2-2; no reliable D call. V was shortened by 4 bases and J by 3 bases, with 6 bases between the two germline ends. Germline-derived CDR1 and CDR2 are SQVTM and ANQGSEA. The CDR3 sequence is 12 residues long.

The rearrangement links TRBV9 to TRBJ2-2; D remains unclear. The CDR3 is 14 residues long. Germline-derived CDR1 and CDR2 are SGDLS and YYNGEE. V was shortened by 0 bases and J by 4 bases, with 7 bases between the two germline ends. CDR3 loop: CASSVGQRTGELFF. The DNA of the CDR3 is TGTGCCAGCAGCGTAGGTCAGCGCACCGGGGAGCTGTTTTTT.

V gene TRBV10-3 combines with J gene TRBJ2-7; the match to TRBD2 covers 9 bases. This CDR3 comprises 15 residues. The V segment lost 6 bases and the J segment 2 bases; nucleotides outside the gene matches: 8. Looked up from germline, CDR1 is ENHRY and CDR2 is SYGVKD. The CDR3 here is CAIRDPGLAAYEQYF. CDR3 sequence (DNA): TGTGCCATCAGAGACCCGGGACTAGCTGCCTACGAGCAGTACTTC.

This sequence joins TRBV30 and TRBJ1-2, with unresolved D. This CDR3 has 14 amino acids. Looked up from germline, CDR1 is GTSNPN and CDR2 is SVGIG (reference sequence). The V and J ends lost 4 bases and 4 bases respectively, with 16 bases between them. The CDR3 DNA is TGTGCCTGGATTGAATTGGGATCGGGCTATGGCTACACCTTC. Translated, it gives CAWIELGSGYGYTF.

The chain joins TRBV5-1 to TRBJ2-7, with TRBD1 identical over 7 bases. CDR3 length: 14 residues. CDR1 is SGHRS, CDR2 YFSETQ, per germline. Unmatched junction bases numbered 4, after V lost 4 bases and J lost 0 bases. CDR3 nucleotides: TGCGCCAGCAGCCCTGGGACAGTCTCCTACGAGCAGTACTTC. Translation gives CASSPGTVSYEQYF.

In regard to this clone: At one of its ends the junction is not consistent with the germline gene, which may arise from a read error. This chain connects TRBV20-1 to TRBJ1-2; unclear D gene. CDR3 length: 11 amino acids. Germline lookup yields CDR1 DFQATT and CDR2 SNEGSKA (reference sequence). The CDR3 loop reads CSARANYGYTF. CDR3 sequence (DNA): TGCAGTGCCAGAGCTAACTATGGCTACACCTTC.

Only a few counts were recorded for this clone. The chain carries TRBV2 and TRBJ1-6; weak D call: TRBD1 (5 bases). Germline V CDR1 and CDR2: SNHLY, FYNNEI. CDR3 length equals 16 residues. V was clipped by 7 bases and J by 10 bases, with 23 bases between them. The CDR3 here is CASNTPPGRRGSPLHF. CDR3 coding DNA: TGTGCCAGCAATACCCCGCCGGGACGGCGCGGGTCACCCCTCCACTTT.

This clone appeared many times. The rearrangement uses TRBV2 and TRBJ1-5; the D is unclear. Germline lookup yields CDR1 SNHLY and CDR2 FYNNEI. This CDR3 spans 16 amino acids. Trimming removed 3 bases at V and 3 bases at J, with 15 bases between. DNA of the CDR3: TGTGCCAGCAGTGATTACACCCCTCAACTCAATCAGCCCCAGCATTTT. Its translation is CASSDYTPQLNQPQHF.

This clone was detected only a few times. CDR3 residues: CASSLTGQANNEQFF. CDR3 coding DNA: TGTGCCAGCAGCTTAACGGGACAGGCCAACAATGAGCAGTTCTTC. This chain joins TRBV7-3 and TRBJ2-1; 8 bases map to TRBD1. The CDR3 consists of 15 residues. Germline trimming cut 0 bases from V and 5 bases from J; bases unmatched to any gene: 3. Germline CDR1 is SGHTA and CDR2 is FQGTGA.

Notes on this clone: At the DNA level, this CDR3 is encoded by other sequences in the same sample as well. The chain has TRBV7-2 and TRBJ2-2; a possible D gene is TRBD2 (5 bases). Trimming pared 1 base from V and 5 bases from J, leaving 8 bases between. This CDR3 spans 14 amino acids. CDR1 SGHTA and CDR2 FQGNSA come from the germline V gene. The CDR3 DNA follows: TGTGCCAGCAGCTTAGGAAGAGGGACCGGGGAGCTGTTTTTT. Translated, it gives CASSLGRGTGELFF.

The chain couples TRBV29-1 to TRBJ1-1, with D perhaps matching TRBD1 (6 bases). The CDR3 extends over 11 amino acids. Trimming shortened V by 8 bases and J by 11 bases, and 18 bases separated the two germline ends. CDR1 SQVTM and CDR2 ANQGSEA come from the germline V gene. DNA for the CDR3: TGCAGCACCACGGGGGGCCCCATGGCTTTCTTT. Protein sequence: CSTTGGPMAFF.

This clone was detected a few times. The chain uses TRBV14 and TRBJ2-7, with D unresolved. From germline, CDR1 is SGHDN and CDR2 FVKESK. Trimming took off 0 bases at V and 6 bases at J, with 3 bases between the two ends. The CDR3 sequence is 11 residues long. CDR3 protein: CASSQDREQYF. The CDR3 bases are TGTGCCAGCAGCCAAGATCGCGAGCAGTACTTC.

This clone was seen a single time. The CDR3 DNA sequence: TGTGCCAGCAGCGGATCAGGGAGTAAGTCGTACACAGATACGCAGTATTTT. It translates to CASSGSGSKSYTDTQYF. This chain uses TRBV9 with TRBJ2-3; TRBD1 or TRBD2 may be the D gene (5 bases each). This CDR3 has 17 amino acids. Trimming shortened V by 3 bases and J by 2 bases, and 19 bases separated the two germline ends. Germline lookup yields CDR1 SGDLS and CDR2 YYNGEE.

This rearrangement joins TRBV4-1 to TRBJ2-5; D ambiguous. The germline V gene encodes CDR1 MGHRA and CDR2 YSYEKL. The CDR3 has 14 amino acids. V was cut by 4 bases and J by 2 bases, with 11 bases left in between. CDR3: CASSLGTVQETQYF. CDR3 bases: TGCGCCAGCAGCCTCGGAACAGTTCAAGAGACCCAGTACTTC.

This clone was counted once. The chain recombines TRBV14 with TRBJ2-1; D remains ambiguous. The germline CDR1 and CDR2 sequences are SGHDN and FVKESK. The V end lost 1 base, the J end lost 0 bases, and 10 bases lay between the germline ends. This CDR3 is built from 16 residues. The CDR3 here is CASSQVIQSSYNEQFF. The DNA for the CDR3 is TGTGCCAGCAGCCAAGTCATACAGAGCTCCTACAATGAGCAGTTCTTC. Together with reference TRBV14 and TRBJ2-1, the CDR3 gives the full variable domain: EAGVTQFPSHSVIEKGQTVTLRCDPISGHDNLYWYRRVMGKEIKFLLHFVKESKQDESGMPNNRFLAERTGGTYSTLKVQPAELEDSGVYFCASSQVIQSSYNEQFFGPGTRLTVL.